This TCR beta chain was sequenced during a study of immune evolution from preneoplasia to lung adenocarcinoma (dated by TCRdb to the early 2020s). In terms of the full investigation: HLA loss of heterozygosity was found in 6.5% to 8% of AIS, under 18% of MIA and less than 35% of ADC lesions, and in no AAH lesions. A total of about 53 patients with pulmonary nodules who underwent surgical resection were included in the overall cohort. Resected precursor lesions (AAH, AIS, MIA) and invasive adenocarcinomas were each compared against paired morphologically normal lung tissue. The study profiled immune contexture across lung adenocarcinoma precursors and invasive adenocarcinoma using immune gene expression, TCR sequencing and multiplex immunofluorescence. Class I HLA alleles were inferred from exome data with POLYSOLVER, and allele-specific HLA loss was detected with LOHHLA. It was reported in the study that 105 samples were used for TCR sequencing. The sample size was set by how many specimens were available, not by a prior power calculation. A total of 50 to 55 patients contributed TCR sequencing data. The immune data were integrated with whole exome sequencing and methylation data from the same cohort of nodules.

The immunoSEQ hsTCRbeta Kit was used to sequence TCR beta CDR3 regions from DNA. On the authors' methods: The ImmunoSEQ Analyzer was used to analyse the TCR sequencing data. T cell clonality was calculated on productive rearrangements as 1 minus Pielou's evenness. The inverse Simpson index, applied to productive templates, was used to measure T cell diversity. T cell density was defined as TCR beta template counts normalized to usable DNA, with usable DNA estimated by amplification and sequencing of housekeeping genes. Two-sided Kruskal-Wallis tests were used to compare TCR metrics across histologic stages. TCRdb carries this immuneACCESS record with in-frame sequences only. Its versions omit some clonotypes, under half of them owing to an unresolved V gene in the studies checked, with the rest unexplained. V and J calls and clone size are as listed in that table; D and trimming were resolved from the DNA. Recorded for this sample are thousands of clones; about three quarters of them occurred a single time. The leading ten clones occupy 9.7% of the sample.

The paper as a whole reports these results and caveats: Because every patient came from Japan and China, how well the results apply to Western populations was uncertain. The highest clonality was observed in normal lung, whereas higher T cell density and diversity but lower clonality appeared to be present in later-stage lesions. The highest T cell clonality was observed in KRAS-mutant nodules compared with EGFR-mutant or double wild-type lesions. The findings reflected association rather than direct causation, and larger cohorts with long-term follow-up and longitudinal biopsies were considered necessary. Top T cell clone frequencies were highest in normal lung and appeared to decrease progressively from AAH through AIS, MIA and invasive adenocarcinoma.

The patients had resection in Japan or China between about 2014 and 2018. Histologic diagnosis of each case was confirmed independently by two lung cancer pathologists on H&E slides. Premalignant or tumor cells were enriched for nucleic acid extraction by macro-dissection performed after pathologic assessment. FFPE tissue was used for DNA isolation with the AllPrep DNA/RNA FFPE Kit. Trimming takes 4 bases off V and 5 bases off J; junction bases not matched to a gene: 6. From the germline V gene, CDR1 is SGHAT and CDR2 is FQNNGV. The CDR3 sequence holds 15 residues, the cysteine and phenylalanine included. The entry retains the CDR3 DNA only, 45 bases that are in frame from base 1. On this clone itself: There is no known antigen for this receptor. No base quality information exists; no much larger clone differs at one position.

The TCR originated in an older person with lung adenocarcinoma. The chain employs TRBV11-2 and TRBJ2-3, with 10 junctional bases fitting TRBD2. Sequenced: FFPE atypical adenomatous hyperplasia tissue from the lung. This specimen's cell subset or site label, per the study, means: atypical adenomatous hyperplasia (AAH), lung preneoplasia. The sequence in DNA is TGTGCCAGCAGCTCTAGCGGGAGTGGGATAGATACGCAGTATTTT. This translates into CASSSSGSGIDTQYF.